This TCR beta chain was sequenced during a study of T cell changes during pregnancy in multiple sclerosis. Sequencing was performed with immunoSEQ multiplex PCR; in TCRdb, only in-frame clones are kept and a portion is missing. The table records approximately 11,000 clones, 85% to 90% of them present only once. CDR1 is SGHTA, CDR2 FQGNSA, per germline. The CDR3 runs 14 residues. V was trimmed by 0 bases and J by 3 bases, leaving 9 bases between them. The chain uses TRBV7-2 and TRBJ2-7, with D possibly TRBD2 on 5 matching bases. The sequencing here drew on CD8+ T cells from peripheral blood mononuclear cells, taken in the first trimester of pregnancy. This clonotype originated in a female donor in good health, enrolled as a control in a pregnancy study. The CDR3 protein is CASSLALEGYEQYF. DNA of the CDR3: TGTGCCAGCAGCTTAGCGCTCGAGGGCTACGAGCAGTACTTC.